This note documents a single T cell receptor beta chain sequence. The table lists this clonotype with many counts. Its cognate antigen has yet to be identified. No base quality information exists; no much larger clone differs at one position. These data come from a study of T cells in Graves' hyperthyroidism and ophthalmopathy (dated by TCRdb to about 2019). Background for the entire study: Peripheral blood was collected at initial diagnosis, before any treatment. Thyroid tissue and blood T-cell repertoires from more than five Graves' hyperthyroidism patients were also compared in the study. Whether ophthalmopathy could be predicted prospectively was tested in an independent validation cohort made up of roughly 19 hyperthyroidism patients plus 17 patients who later progressed to ophthalmopathy. TCR Vbeta CDR3 sequencing of 120 to 150 peripheral blood samples (under 45 ophthalmopathy, some 75 hyperthyroidism and roughly 17 progressor patients) is reported in the paper. After sampling, hyperthyroidism patients received methimazole starting at 30 mg daily, and ophthalmopathy patients received high-dose intravenous methylprednisolone. To identify distinguishing TCR V-J signatures, a discovery cohort of 100 or so patients was used, comprising 43 with Graves' ophthalmopathy and approximately 58 with stable Graves' hyperthyroidism. For training and testing, the 100 patients in the discovery cohort were randomly divided in a 7:3 ratio.

Graves' hyperthyroidism was defined as stable when no progression to ophthalmopathy occurred over 18 months of follow-up. Hyperthyroidism patients were newly diagnosed, with disease duration under 2 months, and aged 18 to 65 years. Any patient with an uncontrolled infection, another autoimmune disease, pregnancy or lactation was excluded. Diagnoses were established on the basis of clinical symptoms, serum thyroxine and TRAb, thyroid ultrasound, and orbital computed tomography. Ficoll-Paque density gradient centrifugation was used to isolate PBMCs from approximately 11 ml of fresh peripheral blood. Total RNA was extracted with Trizol reagent, and quality was checked on an Agilent 2100 Bioanalyzer. Sequences SEHNR (CDR1) and FQNEAQ (CDR2) are obtained from the germline V gene (reference sequence). Trimmed from V: 6 bases; trimmed from J: 7 bases; junction bases lacking a gene match: 12. Measured from the cysteine to the phenylalanine, the CDR3 is 14 residues long. This entry keeps only the CDR3 DNA: 42 bases, framed from base 1.

Results the study describes overall, beyond this receptor: Most expanded thyroid clonotypes (frequency above 0.001) were also found in blood, which suggests that blood repertoires may mirror thyroid immune responses. No statistical method was used to fix the sample size in advance, and group allocation was not hidden from the investigators. In cross-validation, a model built on a 13 V-J signature told ophthalmopathy apart from stable hyperthyroidism with just under 90% sensitivity and around 81% specificity, and in testing the same model reached 80%/75%. During validation, the model predicted progression to ophthalmopathy a median of about 6.5 months ahead of onset, with around 65% sensitivity and roughly 72% specificity.

The TCR beta CDR3 regions were amplified from RNA transcripts. The first round of RT-PCR for the TCR CDR3 was performed with the HTBI primer set and the Qiagen OneStep RT-PCR kit. The libraries were constructed in a second round of multiplex PCR and then size-selected and purified. The libraries were sequenced on an Illumina HiSeq2000 using paired-end 100 bp reads. As for the original processing: Raw data were processed with SOAPnuke, discarding reads with adapters, uncalled bases, mean Phred below 15, or no exact constant-primer or identifier match. High-quality paired reads were merged using COPE v1.2.5, and each unique nucleotide sequence was defined as a clonotype. MiTCR v1.1 was used to align the clonotypes against IMGT TRBV, TRBD and TRBJ reference segments. Only V-J combinations with frequency above 0.0001, covering approximately 99% of repertoires, were analysed. A TCS score was defined as the ratio between F50 (clonal expansion) and ExV (chaos), using BLOSUM62-based TCRdist between CDR3 peptides within each V-J. Welch's t-statistics and random forest reduced around 510 V-J features to 13, which were used in a naive Bayes classifier (R e1071). TCRdb redid the processing of the public reads, applying fastp at Q25 and MiXCR, and retained in-frame beta chains. Each record represents a unique CDR3 protein, reported with the most common genes and DNA among its rows. The V and J calls here are based on TCRdb, not the publication. The sample data list over 650,000 distinct CDR3 sequences, and around 15% of these were observed just once. The ten largest clones represent around 7.7% of the sample.

The origin of this receptor is a man aged 18-30 years with Graves' hyperthyroidism. What was sequenced was blood. This chain is built from TRBV7-9 and TRBJ2-7; TRBD1 lines up with 7 middle nucleotides. The DNA sequence is TGTGCCAGCAGGCCCCTTTCTAGGGGGCTAGAGCAGTACTTC. The translation is CASRPLSRGLEQYF.